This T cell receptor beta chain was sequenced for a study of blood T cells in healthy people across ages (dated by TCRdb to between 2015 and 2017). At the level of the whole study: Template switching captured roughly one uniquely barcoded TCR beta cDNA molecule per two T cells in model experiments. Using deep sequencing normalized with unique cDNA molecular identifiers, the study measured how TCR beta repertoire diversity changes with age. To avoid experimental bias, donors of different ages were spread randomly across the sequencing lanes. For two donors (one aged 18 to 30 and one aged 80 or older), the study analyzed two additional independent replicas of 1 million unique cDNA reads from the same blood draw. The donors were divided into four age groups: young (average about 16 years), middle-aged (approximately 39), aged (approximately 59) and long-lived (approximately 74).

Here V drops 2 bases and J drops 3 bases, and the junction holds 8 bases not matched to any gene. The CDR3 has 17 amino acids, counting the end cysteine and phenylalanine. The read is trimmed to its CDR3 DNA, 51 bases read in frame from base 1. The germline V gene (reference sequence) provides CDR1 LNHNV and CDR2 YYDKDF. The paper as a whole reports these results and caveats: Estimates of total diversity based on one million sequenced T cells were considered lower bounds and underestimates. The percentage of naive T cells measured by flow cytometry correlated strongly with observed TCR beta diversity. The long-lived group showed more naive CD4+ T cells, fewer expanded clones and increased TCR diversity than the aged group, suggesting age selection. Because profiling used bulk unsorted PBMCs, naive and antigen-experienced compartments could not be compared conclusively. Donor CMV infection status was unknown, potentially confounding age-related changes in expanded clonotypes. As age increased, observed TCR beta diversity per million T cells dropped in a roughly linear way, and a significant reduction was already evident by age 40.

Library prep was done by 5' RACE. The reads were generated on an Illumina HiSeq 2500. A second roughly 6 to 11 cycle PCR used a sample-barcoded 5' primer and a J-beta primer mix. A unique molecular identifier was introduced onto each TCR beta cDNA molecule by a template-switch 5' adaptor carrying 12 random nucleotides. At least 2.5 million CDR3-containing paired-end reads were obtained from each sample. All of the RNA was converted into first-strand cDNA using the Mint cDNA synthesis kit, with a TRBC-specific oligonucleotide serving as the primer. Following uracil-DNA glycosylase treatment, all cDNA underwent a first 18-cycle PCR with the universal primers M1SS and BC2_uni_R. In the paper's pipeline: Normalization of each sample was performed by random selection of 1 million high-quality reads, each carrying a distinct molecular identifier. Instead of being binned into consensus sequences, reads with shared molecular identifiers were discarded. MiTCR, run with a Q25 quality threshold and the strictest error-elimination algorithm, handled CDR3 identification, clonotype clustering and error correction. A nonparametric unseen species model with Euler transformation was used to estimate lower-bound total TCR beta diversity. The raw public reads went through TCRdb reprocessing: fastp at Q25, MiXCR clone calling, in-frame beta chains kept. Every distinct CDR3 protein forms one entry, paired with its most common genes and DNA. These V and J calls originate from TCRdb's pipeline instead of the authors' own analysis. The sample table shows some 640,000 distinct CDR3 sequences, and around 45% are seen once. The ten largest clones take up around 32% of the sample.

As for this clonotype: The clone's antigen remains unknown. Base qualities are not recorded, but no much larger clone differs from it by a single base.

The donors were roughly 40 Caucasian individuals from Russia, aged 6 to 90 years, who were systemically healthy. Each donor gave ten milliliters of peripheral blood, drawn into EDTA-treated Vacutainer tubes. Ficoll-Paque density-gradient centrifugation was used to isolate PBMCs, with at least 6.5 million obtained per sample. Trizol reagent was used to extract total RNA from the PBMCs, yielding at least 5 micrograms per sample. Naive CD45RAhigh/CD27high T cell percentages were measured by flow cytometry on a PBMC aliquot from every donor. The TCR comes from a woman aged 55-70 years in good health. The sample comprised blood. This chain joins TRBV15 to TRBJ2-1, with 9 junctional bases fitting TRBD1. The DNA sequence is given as TGTGCCACCAGCAGAAACCAGTGGGACAGGGACTACAATGAGCAGTTCTTC. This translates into CATSRNQWDRDYNEQFF.